The TCR beta chain under discussion was sequenced for a study of blood T cell repertoires in COVID-19 (TCRdb year 2020). General notes on the study: Samples from collaborators originated in the United States, Italy and Spain and spanned both the acute and convalescent phases of COVID-19. The material from the prospective study consisted of cDNA or gDNA derived from T cells, B-cell-depleted T cells, or PBMCs. Deeply sampled blood TCRbeta repertoires from subjects exposed to, actively infected with, or recovered from COVID-19 were included in the dataset. A freely available public database, intended as a resource for researchers studying the immune response to SARS-CoV-2, is where the repertoires were released. Samples came from the ongoing ImmuneRACE study (first 160 participants) plus 1,254 subjects from 6 global collaborators. Sample metadata almost always included a de-identified subject ID, COVID-19 status, age in years and sex. Where available, HLA class I and class II types were obtained from metadata supplied by the sample provider rather than from assay-based typing. Here is what the overall study found, with its caveats: How much clinical and demographic metadata was included differed by source and by participant, and the metadata was provided uncurated.

Notes on this clone: Its antigen is still unknown. The record has no base qualities; no much larger clone is one base away.

The immunoSEQ Assay, a bias-controlled multiplex PCR, was used to amplify TCRbeta CDR3 regions from genomic DNA. The authors processed their data as follows. Within the assay, amplification of reference gene primers was used to estimate how many nucleated cells each sample contained. To quantify the absolute abundance of each unique TCRbeta CDR3 rearrangement, sequence reads were collapsed and filtered. Productive Simpson clonality was computed per sample as the square root of Simpson's diversity index over productive rearrangements. As stored in TCRdb, this immuneACCESS dataset retains in-frame rearrangements with V and J assigned. A fraction of the clones does not appear; measured against another copy, unresolved V genes explain less than half of the discrepancy, and the remainder lacks a known reason. For V, J and clone size, that table is used; D and trimming come from the DNA. The sample records some 190,000 clones, around 82% of which are singletons. Of the sample, 4.3% falls within the top ten clones.

Participants in the prospective study were aged roughly 18 to 95 years, lived in 20 to 30 United States geographic areas, and enrolled through a virtual design. Cohort assignment in the prospective study relied on participant-reported clinical history from a screening survey and a study questionnaire. Mobile phlebotomists in the prospective study collected whole blood, serum and a nasopharyngeal or oropharyngeal swab from every participant. Prospective study participants could optionally give additional blood draws and questionnaires over an approximately 2-month period. Blood samples from the prospective study were shipped frozen or at room temperature prior to DNA extraction. The CDR3 runs 14 amino acids, cysteine and phenylalanine included. The entry retains the CDR3 DNA only, 42 bases that are in frame from base 1. V is shortened by 4 bases, J by 7 bases, and the region joining them spans 16 bases. Taken from the germline V gene (reference sequence), the CDR1 and CDR2 loops are SEHNR and FQNEAQ.

The rearrangement combines TRBV7-9 with TRBJ2-5; TRBD2 is perhaps the D gene, given 6 matching bases. Sequences were obtained from PBMCs or T cells enriched from blood (not recorded which). The sequence was collected from a young man with acute COVID-19. CDR3 sequence: CASSSGTGGWTQYF. The DNA is as follows: TGTGCCAGCAGCTCGGGGACTGGGGGTTGGACCCAGTACTTC.